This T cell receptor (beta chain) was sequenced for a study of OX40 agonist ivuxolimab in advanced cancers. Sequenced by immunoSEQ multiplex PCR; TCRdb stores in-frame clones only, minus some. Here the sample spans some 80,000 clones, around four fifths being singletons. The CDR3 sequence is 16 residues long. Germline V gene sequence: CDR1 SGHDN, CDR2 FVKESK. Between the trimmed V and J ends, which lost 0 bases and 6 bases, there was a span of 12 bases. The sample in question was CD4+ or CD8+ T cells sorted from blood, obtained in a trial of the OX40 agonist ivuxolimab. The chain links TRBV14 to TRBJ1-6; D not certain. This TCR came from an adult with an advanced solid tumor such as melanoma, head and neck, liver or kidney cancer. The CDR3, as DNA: TGTGCCAGCAGCCAAGATGTCGGGGAGATTAATTCACCCCTCCACTTT. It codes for CASSQDVGEINSPLHF.